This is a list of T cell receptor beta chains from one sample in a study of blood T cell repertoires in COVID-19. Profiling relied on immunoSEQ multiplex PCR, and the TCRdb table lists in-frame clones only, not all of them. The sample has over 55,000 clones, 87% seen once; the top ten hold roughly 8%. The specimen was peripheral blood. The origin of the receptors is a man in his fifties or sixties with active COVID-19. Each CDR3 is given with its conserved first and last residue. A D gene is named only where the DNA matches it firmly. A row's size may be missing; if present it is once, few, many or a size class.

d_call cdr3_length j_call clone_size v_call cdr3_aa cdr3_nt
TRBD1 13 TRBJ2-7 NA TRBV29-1 CSVAPYRGPEQYF TGCAGCGTTGCCCCCTACAGGGGGCCTGAGCAGTACTTC
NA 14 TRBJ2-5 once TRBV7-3 CASSLSGRGETQYF TGTGCCAGCAGCCTTTCAGGGAGGGGGGAGACCCAGTACTTC
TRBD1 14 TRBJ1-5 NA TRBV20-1 CSASKGATNQPQHF TGCAGTGCTAGTAAGGGGGCGACCAATCAGCCCCAGCATTTT
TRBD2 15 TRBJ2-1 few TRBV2 CASRKNGLAYNEQFF TGTGCCAGCAGGAAGAACGGACTAGCGTACAATGAGCAGTTCTTC
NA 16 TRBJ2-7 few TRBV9 CASSESEDSSSYEQYF TGTGCCAGCAGCGAGTCAGAGGACAGTTCCTCCTACGAGCAGTACTTC
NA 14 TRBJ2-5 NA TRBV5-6 CASSYGTSQETQYF TGTGCCAGCAGCTACGGGACAAGCCAAGAGACCCAGTACTTC
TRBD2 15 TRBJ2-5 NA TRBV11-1 CATHRGGGSQETQYF TGTGCCACCCACCGGGGCGGGGGATCCCAAGAGACCCAGTACTTC
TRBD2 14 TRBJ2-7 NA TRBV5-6 CASRVAGGIDEQYF TGTGCCAGCAGAGTAGCGGGAGGAATAGACGAGCAGTACTTC
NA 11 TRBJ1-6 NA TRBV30 CAWSLSSPLHF TGTGCCTGGAGTCTGTCTTCACCCCTCCACTTT
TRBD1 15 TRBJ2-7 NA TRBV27 CASSYRQGAFSEQYF TGTGCCAGCAGTTATCGACAGGGGGCCTTCAGCGAGCAGTACTTC
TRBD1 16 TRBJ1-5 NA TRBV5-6 CASSLGQGARNQPQHF TGTGCCAGCAGCCTGGGACAGGGGGCGCGAAATCAGCCCCAGCATTTT
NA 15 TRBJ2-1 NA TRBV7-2 CASSPSGSSYNEQFF TGTGCCAGCAGCCCCAGCGGGTCCTCCTACAATGAGCAGTTCTTC
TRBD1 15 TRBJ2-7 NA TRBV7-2 CASSLLNTGVVEQYF TGTGCCAGCAGCTTATTAAATACAGGGGTGGTCGAGCAGTACTTC